This entry lists 16 T cell receptor beta chains sequenced from one sample in a study of patients and donors after allogeneic stem cell transplantation. In TCRdb, the RT-PCR reads were re-called with MiXCR into one record per CDR3 protein. The sample shows some 880,000 distinct CDR3 sequences, 15% to 20% of them seen only once. The sequencing sample was made of blood, either unsorted or a sorted T cell fraction (not recorded which). Source of these receptors: a human donor who was either an allogeneic HSCT recipient or a stem cell or donor lymphocyte infusion donor (not recorded which). It is not recorded whose cells these are; they may come from a transplant donor.

A few counts support this clonotype. V is TRBV30 and J is TRBJ2-7, with D possibly being TRBD1 (5 bases). Germline V gives CDR1 GTSNPN, CDR2 SVGIG (reference sequence). The V gene lost 0 bases and the J gene lost 6 bases, with 9 bases spanning the gap. This CDR3 has 12 residues. CDR3 DNA sequence: TGTGCCTGGAGTGTATCAGGGCCCGAGCAGTACTTC. Encoded protein: CAWSVSGPEQYF.

This chain uses TRBV4-2 with TRBJ1-2; D not resolved. Trimming took off 4 bases at V and 3 bases at J, with 15 bases between the two ends. This CDR3 contains 15 residues. CDR1 is LGHNA and CDR2 is YNFKEQ in the germline V gene. CDR3 in amino acids: CASSPPRVDDYGYTF. DNA for the CDR3: TGTGCCAGCAGCCCGCCTCGGGTGGACGACTATGGCTACACCTTC.

This clonotype was seen a handful of times. This rearrangement joins TRBV4-1 to TRBJ2-7; D gene unclear. Trimming stripped 2 bases from V and 4 bases from J, with 15 bases between. CDR1 and CDR2 from the germline V gene are MGHRA and YSYEKL. This CDR3 has 15 amino acids. The chain's CDR3 is CASSQYSASIYEQYF. The DNA of the CDR3 is TGCGCCAGCAGCCAATATTCGGCGTCAATTTACGAGCAGTACTTC.

This clonotype was counted only a few times. V and J are TRBV7-9 and TRBJ1-3; 9 bases are shared with TRBD1. The CDR3 is made up of 15 amino acids. V trimming: 5 bases; J trimming: 5 bases; junction bases outside the gene matches: 7. Looked up from germline, CDR1 is SEHNR and CDR2 is FQNEAQ (reference sequence). CDR3 coding DNA: TGTGCCAGCAGCCCCCGGGACAGGGTTCGAAACACCATATATTTT. Protein sequence: CASSPRDRVRNTIYF. Supplemented by reference TRBV7-9 and TRBJ1-3, the full variable domain reads DTGVSQNPRHKITKRGQNVTFRCDPISEHNRLYWYRQTLGQGPEFLTYFQNEAQLEKSRLLSDRFSAERPKGSFSTLEIQRTEQGDSAMYLCASSPRDRVRNTIYFGEGSWLTVV.

This sequence joins TRBV5-6 and TRBJ2-4; either TRBD1 or TRBD2 may supply D (6 bases each). The CDR3 is 17 amino acids. CDR1 and CDR2 from the germline V gene are SGHDT and YYEEEE. Trimming removed 3 bases from V and 0 bases from J, with 16 bases in between. In DNA form, the CDR3 reads TGTGCCAGCAGCTACCCTTCGGGGGCACGAGCCAAAAACATTCAGTACTTC. Protein sequence: CASSYPSGARAKNIQYF.

The genes are TRBV3-1 and TRBJ2-3; D call uncertain. CDR1 and CDR2 (germline): LGHDT, YNNKEL (reference sequence). The CDR3 consists of 15 residues. The V gene lost 0 bases and the J gene lost 6 bases, with 13 bases spanning the gap. The DNA for the CDR3 is TGTGCCAGCAGCCAAGAGGCGGCCCTTGTGGATACGCAGTATTTT. Amino acid sequence: CASSQEAALVDTQYF.

This clonotype was observed a handful of times. At one of its ends the junction is not consistent with the germline gene, which may arise from a read error. The chain recombines TRBV20-1 with TRBJ2-3, with 12 bases aligning to TRBD2. Germline CDR1 and CDR2: DFQATT and SNEGSKA (reference sequence). The CDR3 totals 16 residues. The CDR3 protein is CSARETGLAGTDTQYF. The CDR3 DNA follows: TGCAGTGCTCGAGAAACAGGACTAGCGGGAACAGATACGCAGTATTTT.

This clonotype has a count of ten or more. This rearrangement joins TRBV5-1 to TRBJ2-3; tentative D call: TRBD1 (7 bases). Germline CDR1 and CDR2: SGHRS and YFSETQ. V gave up 3 bases and J gave up 0 bases, with 11 bases separating them. The CDR3 covers 15 residues. The chain's CDR3 is CASSSAGGSTDTQYF. CDR3 DNA: TGCGCCAGCAGCTCTGCAGGGGGGAGCACAGATACGCAGTATTTT.

The genes are TRBV20-1 and TRBJ2-1; 8 nucleotides line up with TRBD2. This CDR3 spans 17 amino acids. Germline CDR1 and CDR2: DFQATT and SNEGSKA (reference sequence). V shed 0 bases and J 7 bases; nucleotides not matched to a gene: 14. CDR3 nucleotide sequence: TGCAGTGCTAGAGATCCCTCCAGCGGGAGTATCTTGAATGAGCAGTTCTTC. Encoded protein: CSARDPSSGSILNEQFF.

This clonotype was detected a few times. This chain links TRBV20-1 with TRBJ1-5; the D gene is possibly TRBD1 (6 bases). Trimming pared 1 base from V and 2 bases from J, leaving 12 bases between. The CDR3 spans 15 residues. Germline V gene data show CDR1 as DFQATT and CDR2 as SNEGSKA (reference sequence). The chain's CDR3 is CSARVPRQGNQPQHF. In DNA, the CDR3 is TGCAGTGCTAGAGTCCCAAGACAGGGCAATCAGCCCCAGCATTTT.

The rearrangement uses TRBV9 and TRBJ2-2; D not certain. The CDR3 spans 14 residues. V dropped 0 bases and J dropped 8 bases, with 11 bases sitting between them. Germline assignment: CDR1 SGDLS and CDR2 YYNGEE. The CDR3 sequence is CASSVVDDSGELFF. DNA for the CDR3: TGTGCCAGCAGCGTAGTCGACGACTCAGGGGAGCTGTTTTTT.

This clonotype came up many times. The chain has TRBV9 and TRBJ1-2; a weak D match, TRBD1 (5 bases). Trimming shortened V by 5 bases and J by 2 bases, and 7 bases separated the two germline ends. The CDR3 consists of 12 residues. CDR1 SGDLS and CDR2 YYNGEE come from the germline V gene. The CDR3 DNA reads as TGTGCCAGCAGAGGGGACAACTATGGCTACACCTTC. Protein product: CASRGDNYGYTF.

The rearrangement joins TRBV6-1 to TRBJ1-3; D is possibly TRBD1 (6 bases). V was clipped by 7 bases and J by 7 bases, with 14 bases between them. This CDR3 spans 13 amino acids. Germline assignment: CDR1 MNHNS and CDR2 SASEGT. The CDR3 is CASIGQLRNTIYF. CDR3 sequence (DNA): TGTGCCAGCATCGGACAGCTGAGGAACACCATATATTTT.

At least ten counts were recorded for this clonotype. The chain combines TRBV12-3 or TRBV12-4 with TRBJ2-7; a weak D match, TRBD1 (6 bases). V lost 4 bases and J 9 bases, leaving 13 bases between the germline ends. The CDR3 loop spans 12 amino acids. The DNA of the CDR3 is TGTGCCAGCAGTTCCTTAGGGGGTGGGCAGTACTTC. As protein: CASSSLGGGQYF.

This clonotype was detected a few times. The chain carries TRBV20-1 and TRBJ2-1; D gene uncertain. The V gene's germline CDR1 is DFQATT and CDR2 SNEGSKA (reference sequence). The CDR3 is 15 residues long. V lost 0 bases to trimming and J lost 0 bases, with 9 bases between them. This CDR3 reads CSARDQERSYNEQFF. CDR3 sequence (DNA): TGCAGTGCTAGAGATCAGGAGCGCTCCTACAATGAGCAGTTCTTC.

This clonotype was picked up a small number of times. This chain joins TRBV6-5 and TRBJ1-3, with 7 bases lining up with TRBD1. The CDR3 is 16 residues long. CDR1 and CDR2 from the germline V gene are MNHEY and SVGAGI. J was trimmed by 1 base and V by 0 bases; bases with no gene match: 3. CDR3 sequence: CASSYSTGRSGNTIYF. Written as DNA, the CDR3 is TGTGCCAGCAGTTACTCGACAGGGAGGTCTGGAAACACCATATATTTT.